These 4 T cell receptor beta chains originate from one sample sequenced in a study of T cell changes during pregnancy in multiple sclerosis. Only in-frame clones appear in the TCRdb table, and some are missing; sequencing was by immunoSEQ multiplex PCR. The sample lists tens of thousands of clones, about 91% seen once, with around 3.5% in the top ten. The input for sequencing was peripheral blood, taken after pregnancy. These TCRs come from a female donor in good health, enrolled as a control in a pregnancy study.

The rearrangement links TRBV7-3 to TRBJ2-1, with TRBD1 matching 8 bases. The CDR3 totals 12 residues. The germline V gene encodes CDR1 SGHTA and CDR2 FQGTGA. V shed 8 bases, J shed 8 bases, and the junction held 5 bases outside the gene matches. The CDR3 sequence: CASGQGGDEQFF. The CDR3 DNA follows: TGTGCCAGCGGACAGGGTGGGGATGAGCAGTTCTTC.

This clone was found once. The chain recombines TRBV5-1 with TRBJ2-7, with unresolved D. The CDR3 loop spans 14 amino acids. V was clipped by 0 bases and J by 7 bases, with 14 bases between them. The V gene's germline CDR1 is SGHRS and CDR2 YFSETQ. CDR3 sequence: CASSLGQVFWEQYF. The CDR3, as DNA: TGCGCCAGCAGCTTGGGTCAGGTCTTTTGGGAGCAGTACTTC.

The rearrangement uses TRBV5-1 and TRBJ2-1, with 9 bases identical to TRBD2. V lost 5 bases and J lost 2; bases outside the gene matches: 8. Per the germline V gene, CDR1 is SGHRS and CDR2 is YFSETQ. CDR3 length: 16 amino acids. CDR3 region: CASSSSGVLTYNEQFF. In DNA, the CDR3 is TGCGCCAGCAGTTCTAGCGGGGTGTTAACCTACAATGAGCAGTTCTTC.

As regards this clone: One end of the junction does not line up with germline, which may come from a read error. V and J are TRBV19 and TRBJ2-5; 9 nucleotides agree with TRBD2. Per germline, CDR1 LNHDA and CDR2 SQIVND (reference sequence). The CDR3 has 17 residues. CDR3: CASSGRGLARTQEAQYF. The DNA for the CDR3 is TGTGCCAGTAGTGGGAGAGGACTAGCGAGAACCCAAGAGGCCCAGTACTTC.